Listed below are T cell receptor beta chains from one sample, sequenced in a study of OX40 agonist ivuxolimab in advanced cancers. Repertoires were generated with immunoSEQ multiplex PCR, while TCRdb's copy carries only in-frame clones and drops some. The sample has some 50,000 clones; 83% are singletons. The starting material was CD4+ or CD8+ T cells sorted from blood, obtained in a trial of the OX40 agonist ivuxolimab. These TCRs come from an adult with an advanced solid tumor such as melanoma, head and neck, liver or kidney cancer. The CDR3 runs from the conserved cysteine through the conserved F or W. A D gene is named only where the DNA matches it firmly. The size of a clone is reported for some rows only, either as once, few or many, or as a class for expanded clones.

j_gene,v_gene,abundance,len,d_gene,CDR3nt,CDR3aa
TRBJ1-2,TRBV28,-,12,-,TGTGCCAGCAGTCCATACTACTATGGCTACACCTTC,CASSPYYYGYTF
TRBJ2-7,TRBV28,-,15,-,TGTGCCAGCAGTCCCTTCAGGAACAGACCCTACGAGCAGTACTTC,CASSPFRNRPYEQYF
TRBJ2-3,TRBV29-1,-,14,-,TGCAGCGTTGCCCGATCGTCTCCCTCAGATACGCAGTATTTT,CSVARSSPSDTQYF
TRBJ1-1,TRBV29-1,-,11,-,TGCAGCGGGGACACGAACACTGAAGCTTTCTTT,CSGDTNTEAFF
TRBJ2-7,TRBV27,-,13,-,TGTGCCAGCAGTCCCAATAGCGGAGATAGTGTTTACTTC,CASSPNSGDSVYF
TRBJ2-7,TRBV5-5,-,15,-,TGTGCCAGCAGCTGGGCTTTTGAGAGCTCCTACGAGCAGTACTTC,CASSWAFESSYEQYF
TRBJ1-1,TRBV6-1,-,13,-,TGTGCCAGCAGGCTTGGACAGCACACCGAAGCTTTCTTT,CASRLGQHTEAFF
TRBJ1-1,TRBV19,-,16,TRBD1,TGTGCCAGTAGTGTATGGGCAGGGGGGAAGAACACTGAAGCTTTCTTT,CASSVWAGGKNTEAFF
TRBJ2-1,TRBV29-1,once,14,-,TGCAGCGTTTTCGGGGGGGGACAGTACAATGAGCAGTTCTTC,CSVFGGGQYNEQFF
TRBJ1-2,TRBV19,-,14,-,TGTGCCAGCTTCGACAGGCGAGCTAACTATGGCTACACCTTC,CASFDRRANYGYTF
TRBJ1-2,TRBV28,-,15,-,TGTGCCAGCAGTCTTCAGCCCGAGGTCTCCTATGGCTACACCTTC,CASSLQPEVSYGYTF
TRBJ1-4,TRBV9,once,17,-,TGTGCCAGCAGCCTTGCACCTCAGGCCGGCAACAATGAAAAACTGTTTTTT,CASSLAPQAGNNEKLFF
TRBJ2-2,TRBV5-1,-,15,-,TGCGCCAGCAGCTTGGTTCTTCGCGGCACCGGGGAGCTGTTTTTT,CASSLVLRGTGELFF
TRBJ2-5,TRBV7-9,-,17,TRBD2,TGTGCCAGCAGCCCGGACTTGACCACTAGCGGGAGGGAGACCCAGTACTTC,CASSPDLTTSGRETQYF
TRBJ1-2,TRBV6-5,-,13,-,TGTGCCAGCAGCCGGACCTCCCAGGGAGGCTACACCTTC,CASSRTSQGGYTF
TRBJ1-1,TRBV15,-,14,-,TGTGCCACCAGCCCTCGTCGAACAGGGTCGCGGGCTTTCTTT,CATSPRRTGSRAFF
TRBJ2-2,TRBV9,-,15,-,TGTGCCAGCAGCGTAGGCTGGGTCGAGACCGGGGAGCTGTTTTTT,CASSVGWVETGELFF
TRBJ2-1,TRBV4-2,-,17,-,TGTGCCAGCAGCCAAGATCAATGGACCATGGGGGACAATGAGCAGTTCTTC,CASSQDQWTMGDNEQFF
TRBJ2-5,TRBV30,-,13,-,TGTGCCTGGAGTTATACCCCCCAAGAGACCCAGTACTTC,CAWSYTPQETQYF
TRBJ1-2,TRBV6-5,-,14,TRBD1,TGTGCCAGCAGGGTAACAGGGGGCTACTATGGCTACACCTTC,CASRVTGGYYGYTF
TRBJ2-1,TRBV29-1,-,13,TRBD1,TGCAGCGTCCCAGGGGGTGGGGTTAATGAGCAGTTCTTC,CSVPGGGVNEQFF
TRBJ2-7,TRBV11-2,-,14,TRBD2,TGTGCCAGCAGCTCCTTCGGCGGGGGATACGAGCAGTACTTC,CASSSFGGGYEQYF
TRBJ2-3,TRBV5-1,-,18,TRBD2,TGCGCCAGCAGCCCGGGACTAGCGGGAGGCCTTCGCACAGATACGCAGTATTTT,CASSPGLAGGLRTDTQYF
TRBJ2-4,TRBV11-2,-,15,TRBD1,TGTGCCAGCAGCTTACAGGGGGCGGCCAAAAACATTCAGTACTTC,CASSLQGAAKNIQYF
TRBJ2-3,TRBV18,-,15,-,TGTGCCAGCTCCGTCGCGGGACAGACCACAGATACGCAGTATTTT,CASSVAGQTTDTQYF
TRBJ2-3,TRBV28,-,15,-,TGTGCCAGCAGTTATACCTATTCCGGCACAGATACGCAGTATTTT,CASSYTYSGTDTQYF